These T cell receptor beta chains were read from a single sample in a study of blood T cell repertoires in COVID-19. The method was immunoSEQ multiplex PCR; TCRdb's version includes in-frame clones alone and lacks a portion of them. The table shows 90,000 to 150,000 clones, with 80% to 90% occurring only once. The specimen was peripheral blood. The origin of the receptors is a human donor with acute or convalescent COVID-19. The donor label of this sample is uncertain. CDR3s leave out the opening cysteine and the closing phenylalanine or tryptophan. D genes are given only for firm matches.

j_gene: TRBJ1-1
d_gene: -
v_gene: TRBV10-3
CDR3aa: AISVVGGRTEAF

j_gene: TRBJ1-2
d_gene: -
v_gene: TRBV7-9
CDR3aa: ASSPEGAGGYT

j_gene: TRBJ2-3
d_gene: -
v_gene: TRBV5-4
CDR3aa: ASSSAVADTQY

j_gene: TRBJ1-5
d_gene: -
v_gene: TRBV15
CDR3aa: ATSRGQADQPQH

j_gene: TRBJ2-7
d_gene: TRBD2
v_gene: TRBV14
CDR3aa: ASSPWTSGTYEQY

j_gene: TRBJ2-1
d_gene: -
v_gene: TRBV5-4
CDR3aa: ASSLEPLPYNEQF

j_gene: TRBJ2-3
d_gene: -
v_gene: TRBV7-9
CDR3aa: ASSLALRGELVDTQY

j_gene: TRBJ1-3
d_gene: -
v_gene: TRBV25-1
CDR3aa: ASSEGSSGNTIY

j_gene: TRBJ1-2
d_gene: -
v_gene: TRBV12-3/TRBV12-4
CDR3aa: ASSLTVYGYT

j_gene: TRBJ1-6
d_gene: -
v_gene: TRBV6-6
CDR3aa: ASRKQEKFNSPLH

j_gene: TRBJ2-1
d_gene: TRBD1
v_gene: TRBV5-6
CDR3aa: ASSFFKGQEPNNEQF

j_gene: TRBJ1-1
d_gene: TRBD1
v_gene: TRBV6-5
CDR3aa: ASTRGQGGTEAF

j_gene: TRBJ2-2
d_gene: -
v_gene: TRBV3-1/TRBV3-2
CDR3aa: ASSQETGPPGELF

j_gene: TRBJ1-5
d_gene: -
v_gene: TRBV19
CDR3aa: ASRPRAQGRNQPQH

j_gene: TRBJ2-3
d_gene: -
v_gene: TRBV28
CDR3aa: ASSSHGQSSTDTQY

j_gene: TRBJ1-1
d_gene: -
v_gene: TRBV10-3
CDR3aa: AISVGQTSGTEAF

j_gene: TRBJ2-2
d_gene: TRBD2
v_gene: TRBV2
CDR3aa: ATNAGETGELF

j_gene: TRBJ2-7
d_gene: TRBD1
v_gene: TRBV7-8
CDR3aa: ASSGTGEIGEQY

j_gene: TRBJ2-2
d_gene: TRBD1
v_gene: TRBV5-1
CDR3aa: ASSDPGTGNTGELF

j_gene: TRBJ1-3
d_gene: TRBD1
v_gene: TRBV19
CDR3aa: VSSITGASGNTIY

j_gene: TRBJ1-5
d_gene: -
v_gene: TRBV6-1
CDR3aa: ASSDSRGTGQPQH

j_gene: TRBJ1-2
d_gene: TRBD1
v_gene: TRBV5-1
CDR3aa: ASTSVGTGSGYT

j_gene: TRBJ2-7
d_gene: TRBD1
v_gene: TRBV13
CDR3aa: ASSYGTGGNEQY

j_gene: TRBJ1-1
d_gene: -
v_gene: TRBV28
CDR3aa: ASSLGWRAEAF

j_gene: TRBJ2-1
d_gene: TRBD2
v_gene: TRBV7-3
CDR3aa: ASSPGLVSVEQF

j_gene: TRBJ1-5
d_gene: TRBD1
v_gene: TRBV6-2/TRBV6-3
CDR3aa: ASSYTGGLGNQPQH

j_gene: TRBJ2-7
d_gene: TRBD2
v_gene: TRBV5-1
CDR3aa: ASREGTSGTYEQY

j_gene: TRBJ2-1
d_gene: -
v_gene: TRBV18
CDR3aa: ASSPNGQPLDNEQF

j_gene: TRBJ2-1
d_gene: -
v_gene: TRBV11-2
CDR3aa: ASSLENSAVGEQF

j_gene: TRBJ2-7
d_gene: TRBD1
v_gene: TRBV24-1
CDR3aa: ATSDLRDRGGEQY

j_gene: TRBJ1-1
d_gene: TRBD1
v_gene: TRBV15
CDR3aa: ATSRDRGQGASEAF

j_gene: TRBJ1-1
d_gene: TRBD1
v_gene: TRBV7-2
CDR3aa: ASSTRRAGQGADAF